This T cell receptor beta chain appears in the sequencing data of a study of cytomegalovirus exposure and HLA in healthy donors. The study's findings and limits: Some highly shared sequence variants likely arose as a pipeline artifact. Being indistinguishable, some V segments were excluded, TRBV6-2 and TRBV6-3 among them.

The CDR3 has 15 residues. The germline CDR1 and CDR2 sequences are LNHDA and SQIVND (reference sequence). Deletions cut 5 bases from V and 8 bases from J, with 18 bases between. PCR used 60 Vbeta primers and 13 Jbeta primers. Assay used: immunoSEQ multiplex PCR; TCRdb lists only in-frame clones, some missing. The sample table includes about 200,000 clones. A word on this clone: Its antigen is undetermined.

This TCR was recovered from a girl aged 2 to 9 in good health and CMV-seropositive. The specimen was PBMCs. The chain couples TRBV19 to TRBJ1-4; weak D call: TRBD1 (5 bases). The CDR3 DNA sequence: TGTGCCAGTAGTCTCGCGGGACGAGGGGAGGAAAAACTGTTTTTT. Protein product: CASSLAGRGEEKLFF.